The clone carrying this T cell receptor (beta chain) appeared a single time. Its antigen is not identified. Recipients were bled about 28 days pretransplant and at posttransplant days 30, 100, 180. These data originate in a study of T cell clonotyping in hematopoietic cell transplantation. Study results and limitations: Graft donor and pretransplant recipient Inverse Simpson Index values predicted broader posttransplant TCR diversity. Cells were unsorted, so CD4 and CD8 contributions were not separated. Pathologically expanded recipient clonotypes increased progressively from day 30 to day 180 as diversity fell.

The V gene lost 3 bases and the J gene lost 5 bases, with 14 bases spanning the gap. This CDR3 region has 15 residues. The germline CDR1 and CDR2 sequences are MNHGY and SAAAGT. Assay used: immunoSEQ multiplex PCR; TCRdb lists only in-frame clones, some missing. The sample consists of about 7,700 clones, approximately 94% of them appearing once. The origin of this receptor is a male patient aged 55 to 70 who had an allogeneic stem cell transplant from an unrelated donor, so T cells may come from the graft donor. Some clones in this sample may be carry-over from other donors' samples. Sequenced here: peripheral blood mononuclear cells, sampled 30 days after allogeneic stem cell transplant. The chain links TRBV6-8 to TRBJ1-5; possibly TRBD1 for D (6 bases). The CDR3 DNA reads TGTGCCAGCAGTTATGGGAGGGGGGGGGATCAGCCCCAGCATTTT. Translated, it gives CASSYGRGGDQPQHF.